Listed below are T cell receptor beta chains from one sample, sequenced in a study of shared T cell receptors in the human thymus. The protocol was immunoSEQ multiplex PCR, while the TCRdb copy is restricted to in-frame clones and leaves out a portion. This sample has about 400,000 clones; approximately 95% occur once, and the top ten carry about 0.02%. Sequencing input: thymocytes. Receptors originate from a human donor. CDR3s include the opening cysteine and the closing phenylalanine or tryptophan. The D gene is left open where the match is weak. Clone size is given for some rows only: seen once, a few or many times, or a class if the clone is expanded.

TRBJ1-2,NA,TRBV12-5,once,CASGLATGNRGYTF,TGTGCTAGTGGTTTGGCCACAGGGAACCGTGGCTACACCTTC
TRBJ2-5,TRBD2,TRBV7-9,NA,CASSLAGGAPRETQYF,TGTGCCAGCAGCTTAGCCGGGGGGGCACCAAGGGAGACCCAGTACTTC
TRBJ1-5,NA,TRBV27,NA,CASSATGYGNQPQHF,TGTGCCAGCAGTGCTACAGGGTATGGCAATCAGCCCCAGCATTTT
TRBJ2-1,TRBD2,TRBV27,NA,CASSLSIRSSGRPYNEQFF,TGTGCCAGCAGTTTATCTATTCGGAGTAGCGGGAGGCCCTACAATGAGCAGTTCTTC
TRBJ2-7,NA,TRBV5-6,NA,CASSFGGISYEQYF,TGTGCCAGCAGCTTTGGGGGGATCTCCTACGAGCAGTACTTC
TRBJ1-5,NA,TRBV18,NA,CASSPQSNQPQHF,TGTGCCAGCTCACCACAGAGCAATCAGCCCCAGCATTTT
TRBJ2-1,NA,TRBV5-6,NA,CASSPRGEYNEQFF,TGTGCCAGCAGCCCAAGAGGGGAATACAATGAGCAGTTCTTC
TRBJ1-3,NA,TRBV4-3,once,CASSQDRTGGNTIYF,TGCGCCAGCAGCCAAGATAGAACAGGCGGAAACACCATATATTTT
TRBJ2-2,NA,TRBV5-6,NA,CASSLGVTGELFF,TGTGCCAGCAGCTTGGGCGTCACCGGGGAGCTGTTTTTT
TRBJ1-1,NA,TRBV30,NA,CAWSVVQGQKNTEAFF,TGTGCCTGGAGTGTGGTTCAGGGGCAAAAGAACACTGAAGCTTTCTTT
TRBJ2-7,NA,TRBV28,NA,CASSLDEVGQYF,TGTGCCAGCAGTTTAGATGAGGTCGGGCAGTACTTC
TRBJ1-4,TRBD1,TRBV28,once,CASSPRDRGEEKLFF,TGTGCCAGCAGTCCTCGGGACAGGGGGGAGGAAAAACTGTTTTTT
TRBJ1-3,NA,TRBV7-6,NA,CASSLAGLSENTIYF,TGTGCCAGCAGCTTGGCCGGGTTGTCGGAAAACACCATATATTTT
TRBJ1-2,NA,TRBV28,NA,CASSLEGGYGYTF,TGTGCCAGCAGTTTAGAGGGAGGGTATGGCTACACCTTC